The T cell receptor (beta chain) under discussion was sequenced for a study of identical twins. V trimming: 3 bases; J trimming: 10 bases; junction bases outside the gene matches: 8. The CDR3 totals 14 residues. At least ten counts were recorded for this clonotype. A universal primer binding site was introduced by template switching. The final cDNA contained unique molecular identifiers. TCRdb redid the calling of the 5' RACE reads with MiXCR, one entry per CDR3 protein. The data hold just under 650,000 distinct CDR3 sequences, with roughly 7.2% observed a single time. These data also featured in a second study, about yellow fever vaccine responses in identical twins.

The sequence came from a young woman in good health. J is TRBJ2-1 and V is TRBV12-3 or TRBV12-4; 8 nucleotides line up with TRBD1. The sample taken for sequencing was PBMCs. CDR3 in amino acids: CASSFLGQGQEQFF. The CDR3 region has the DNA TGTGCCAGCAGTTTTCTTGGACAGGGTCAAGAGCAGTTCTTC.